Listed here is a single T cell receptor beta chain. Its binding antigen is unknown. No per-base quality is available; no much larger clone lies one base away. The cohort comprised 666 healthy bone marrow donors. All cohort members were sampled while nominally healthy, although unrecorded immune exposures were likely present. The donor was CMV seronegative and was included in the group of about 400 seronegative cohort members. A peripheral blood sample was provided by each donor, and peripheral blood mononuclear cells were used for TCR beta sequencing. The Qiagen DNeasy Blood Extraction Kit was used to extract genomic DNA from the blood cell samples. This entry is derived from a study of cytomegalovirus exposure and HLA in healthy donors (TCRdb year 2017). In terms of the full investigation: An earlier analysis of around 600 of the donors reported 276 Gb of sequence data and around 120 million unique TCR beta sequences from approximately 180 million T cells. Around 320 gigabases of sequencing data and around 87 million unique TCR sequences were included in an early release covering about 600 HLA-typed donors. Of the approximately 400 genotyped donors, less than 85% were placed in the genetic ancestry cluster associated with self-reported Caucasian donors. The study aimed to test whether cataloging public T cell receptors could reveal signatures of past pathogen exposure. The T cell repertoires of around 670 subjects were profiled by immunosequencing and related to cytomegalovirus serostatus. Along with the roughly 610-subject first cohort, a separate validation cohort of around 120 different subjects was used. The study combined high-throughput TCR immunosequencing, statistical association of individual TCRs with disease status, and machine learning to predict cytomegalovirus infection status. A later analysis re-analyzed previously published TCR beta repertoires from 666 donors and added high-resolution HLA genotyping to study TCR occurrence patterns. Rather than using new phenotypic data, the later analysis identified candidate immune exposures from TCR beta sequences and from how often those sequences occurred across donors. An earlier analysis of 500 to 650 of the donors applied high-throughput TCR beta sequencing to assess whether each TCR beta V gene segment acted as functional or pseudogenic. Alongside the repertoire data, information on donor age, sex, ethnicity and CMV serostatus was compiled. Genome-wide SNP genotypes for about three fifths of the roughly 670 donors were used in a later genetic analysis, which treated that subset as a discovery cohort. All discovery cohort repertoires had been generated on a single sequencing platform. Class I and class II HLA loci were covered by the typing at four-digit resolution. Typing coverage varied by locus: about 620-640 donors for A, B, C, DRB1 and DQB1; around 560 for DQA1; around 610 for DPA1; roughly 450 for DPB1. Five DR-DQ haplotypes were handled as single units for association and clustering because linkage in the cohort was strong. Among roughly 370 genotyped donors of the cohort, an average of approximately 250,000 unique TCR beta nucleotide sequences were sequenced per donor, roughly 18% of them non-productive. The research as a whole found: The classifier was reported to diagnose cytomegalovirus status with high specificity and sensitivity in both the original and validation cohorts. According to the authors, the approach could potentially be generalized to other disease states and immunological phenotypes. A later genetic analysis reported fewer N-insertions in productive TCRs among donors in an Asian-associated ancestry cluster than the roughly 700-donor mean. Because counts were too low, seventeen rarely observed V segments, including chromosome 9 orphons, were left out of the earlier analysis of 587 of the donors. In a later analysis, most CMV-associated TCR beta chains were found to appear HLA-restricted, with HLA associations seemingly driven largely by CMV exposure. A further reported finding was that TCR beta sequences accurately predicted the HLA-A and HLA-B alleles for most subjects in the first cohort. In a later analysis, several top co-occurrence clusters were reported to appear linked to parvovirus B19, influenza, CMV and Epstein-Barr virus. A later analysis found that HLA-associated TCR beta chains were more clonally expanded and had lower generation probabilities than equally common non-associated chains. A group of highly shared sequence variants was considered likely to be a technical artifact of the sequencing pipeline. This cohort had only TCR beta chains sequenced, and the lack of alpha or paired-chain data limited which features could be detected. Because HLA typing was missing for some donors at each locus, association tests included only the typed subset. Linkage disequilibrium might explain the correlated functional status among segregating V segments, but an unknown experimental factor could not be excluded. The study listed 150 to 200 TCR beta chains as associated with cytomegalovirus. When HLA alleles, especially DR and DQ, strongly co-occurred, TCR associations were difficult to assign to individual alleles. Immune exposure information for the cohort was limited to CMV serostatus. In a later genetic analysis, a missense DCLRE1C variant was associated with V-gene and J-gene trimming of TCR beta chains, and the association was replicated in an independent cohort. A few of the identified cytomegalovirus-associated TCR beta chains were confirmed in vitro to be specific for cytomegalovirus antigens. Most TCR sequences were seen in very few donors, while some public TCRs were found in many individuals. In a later analysis, TCR association rates were found to vary across HLA loci, with the most associated TCRs seen for DRB1 alleles and the fewest for HLA-C alleles. An earlier analysis of around 600 of the donors showed that most TCR beta V segments appeared in productive rearrangements either about 90% or about 30% of the time, which broadly matched IMGT annotations. The presence/absence analyses assumed that sequencing depth was roughly uniform across donors, and that assumption may not be true. The 87-base-pair reads could not distinguish some IMGT-functional V segments, including TRBV6-2 and TRBV6-3, so those segments were excluded. Specific HLA alleles were associated with around 18,000 TCR beta sequences at a false discovery rate of 0.05 in a later analysis.

From V the trimming removes 9 bases and from J it removes 5 bases, while the gene matches leave 12 bases of the junction unaccounted for. The CDR3, cysteine through phenylalanine, is 14 amino acids long. Solely the CDR3 DNA is kept, with 42 bases framed from the first base. The germline V gene (reference sequence) sets CDR1 to SEHNR and CDR2 to FQNEAQ. Receptor amplification or capture employed the immunoSEQ multiplex PCR assay. For the multiplex PCR, a mixture combining 60 forward primers for TCR Vbeta segments and 13 reverse primers for TCR Jbeta segments was used. Amplification of the CDR3 region of rearranged TCR beta genes was performed with a multiplex PCR assay on genomic DNA. The amplified TCR beta libraries were sequenced on the Illumina HiSeq System as 87-base-pair reads. The original pipeline was this. Across the 500 to 750 repertoires, a later analysis counted around 80 million unique TCR beta chains, 9.5 million to 13 million of which were shared by at least two donors. To remove PCR and sequencing errors, raw reads were error-corrected and collapsed into unique sequences using a nearest-neighbor algorithm that merged closely related sequences. Alignment of CDR3 sequences to IMGT reference sequences was used to assign V, D and J gene segments. For a sequence to be retained, a match of at least six nucleotides was required to both a V gene segment and a J gene segment. Rearrangements were classified as productive when the CDR3 lacked stop codons and remained in frame with V and J, and all other rearrangements were classified as non-productive. CDR3 was defined according to IMGT convention as the region running from the second conserved V-encoded cysteine to the conserved J-encoded phenylalanine. In an earlier analysis of roughly 580 of the donors, sequences lacking an unambiguous match to a single V gene segment were excluded. In an earlier analysis of several hundred of the donors, V segments were called functional above 56.7% productive rearrangements and were called segregating when the between-donor standard deviation exceeded 5%. A statistical classification framework was developed to diagnose cytomegalovirus status using the catalog of TCR beta chain sequences. In a later analysis, TCR nucleotide sequences were compared against IMGT/GENE-DB human TR gene sequences so that V and J genes could be assigned. A later analysis assigned CDR3 sequences and most-parsimonious VDJ recombination scenarios with the TCRdist pipeline. In a later analysis, each TCR beta chain was defined by its CDR3 amino acid sequence together with its V-gene family, and reads without a unique V-gene family were excluded. To address suspected cross-contamination and a sequencing artifact, a later analysis removed approximately 590 highly shared, low-generation-probability nucleotide sequences. In a later analysis, a clonal expansion index was calculated for each public chain from normalized within-repertoire ranks of inferred template counts. In a later analysis, generation probabilities were computed using a VDJ recombination model fitted to out-of-frame rearrangements, and the results were checked against IGoR. A later analysis scored TCR-TCR, TCR-HLA and TCR-CMV co-occurrence with hypergeometric tests, applying a repertoire-size bias correction to TCR pairs. A later analysis estimated false discovery rates by permuting HLA or CMV assignments 20 times. In a later analysis, co-occurring TCRs were grouped using DBSCAN, and TCRdist sequence similarity was added for clustering within HLA-allele-positive subsets. Repertoires with fewer than 30,000 or more than 120,000 public chains, plus five repertoires with anomalous nucleotide sharing, were excluded from co-occurrence clustering. TCRdb stores this immuneACCESS table with in-frame sequences only. Part of the clones is absent; in the studies checked, under half of the shortfall reflects unresolved V genes, and no reason is known for the rest. That table gives V, J and clone size, and the DNA gave D and trimming. In all, the sample holds roughly 100,000 clones, and around 65% of those were seen once. Around 3.5% of the sample lies in the top ten.

The sequence derives from a woman in her forties or fifties in good health and CMV-seronegative. Sequenced sample: PBMCs. The sequence joins TRBV7-9 to TRBJ2-7; 8 central nucleotides agree with TRBD1. Here the CDR3 is given as CARRDGTGTHEQYF. The DNA sequence reads TGTGCCAGGAGAGACGGGACAGGTACCCACGAGCAGTACTTC.